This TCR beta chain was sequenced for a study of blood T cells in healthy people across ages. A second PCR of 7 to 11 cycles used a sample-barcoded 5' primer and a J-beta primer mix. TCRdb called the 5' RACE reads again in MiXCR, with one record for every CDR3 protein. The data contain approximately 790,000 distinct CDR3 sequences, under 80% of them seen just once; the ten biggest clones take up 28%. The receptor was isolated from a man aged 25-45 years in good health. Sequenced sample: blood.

CDR3 in amino acids: CASSLGYRVGGYTF. The CDR3, as DNA: TGTGCCAGCAGCTTAGGTTATAGGGTCGGAGGCTACACCTTC. The chain has TRBV7-2 and TRBJ1-2; no clear D. The germline CDR1 and CDR2 sequences are SGHTA and FQGNSA. CDR3 size: 14 residues. With 1 base removed from V and 8 bases from J, the gap between germline ends came to 14 bases.